The 26 T cell receptor beta chains presented below share a single source sample, sequenced in a study of T-cell memory formation after mild COVID-19. MiXCR was run by TCRdb on the 5' RACE reads, yielding one entry per CDR3 protein. The sample has just under 550,000 distinct CDR3 sequences; around 20% are singletons. Sample: PBMCs or a T cell subset sorted from them (not recorded which). The receptors were gathered from an adult woman who had mild COVID-19 (a few samples of this study predate the infection). Cell type and time point are not known.

The V gene is TRBV4-1, the J gene TRBJ2-7, with TRBD2 matching 7 bases. Trimming at V came to 0 bases and at J to 4 bases, leaving 6 bases not matched to a gene. The CDR3 sequence is 15 residues long. CDR1 and CDR2 from the germline V gene are MGHRA and YSYEKL. CDR3 loop: CASSQDSYGGYEQYF. The CDR3 DNA sequence: TGCGCCAGCAGCCAAGACTCGTACGGGGGGTACGAGCAGTACTTC.

The J gene is TRBJ1-2, the V gene TRBV20-1; D is possibly TRBD1 (5 bases). V was cut by 0 bases and J by 7 bases, with 21 bases left in between. Germline CDR1 reads DFQATT; CDR2 reads SNEGSKA (reference sequence). The length of the CDR3 is 16 residues. The CDR3 reads CSARDATQGRVRGYTF. The DNA of the CDR3 is TGCAGTGCTAGAGATGCGACCCAGGGAAGAGTACGTGGCTACACCTTC.

The rearrangement uses TRBV24-1 and TRBJ2-1, with D tentatively TRBD2 (6 bases). There are 18 residues in the CDR3. Germline V gene sequence: CDR1 KGHDR, CDR2 SFDVKD. Trimming cost V 7 bases and J 1 base, with 22 bases left between them. The CDR3 region is CATSYGRDIFRSYNEQFF. As DNA, the CDR3 is TGTGCCACCAGCTATGGGCGGGATATTTTCCGGTCCTACAATGAGCAGTTCTTC.

V and J are TRBV5-1 and TRBJ2-7; TRBD2 aligns across 13 bases. V lost 3 bases and J lost 3; bases outside the gene matches: 3. Germline CDR1 SGHRS, CDR2 YFSETQ. The CDR3 is made up of 15 amino acids. CDR3 nucleotide sequence: TGCGCCAGCAGCTGGACTAGCGGGGGTGACTACGAGCAGTACTTC. Its protein is CASSWTSGGDYEQYF.

This clonotype has more than one count but fewer than ten. The V gene is TRBV25-1, the J gene TRBJ1-2, with TRBD1 matching over 9 bases. Germline assignment: CDR1 MGHDK and CDR2 SYGVNS. V shed 7 bases, J shed 7 bases, and the junction held 7 bases outside the gene matches. The CDR3 covers 13 residues. CDR3 bases: TGTGCCAGCACTATGACAGGGGGATTTGGCTACACCTTC. Its translation: CASTMTGGFGYTF.

The rearrangement links TRBV5-4 to TRBJ1-2; D is uncertain. Trimming shortened V by 0 bases and J by 2 bases, and 11 bases separated the two germline ends. Looked up from germline, CDR1 is SGHNT and CDR2 is YYREEE (reference sequence). This CDR3 comprises 15 residues. The DNA of the CDR3 is TGTGCCAGCAGCTTGGAGTTGGAAGACAACTATGGCTACACCTTC. This codes for CASSLELEDNYGYTF.

This clonotype was seen a single time. The chain employs TRBV5-1 and TRBJ2-1, with 9 bases lining up with TRBD2. This CDR3 comprises 14 residues. The J segment lost 12 bases and the V segment lost 3 bases, leaving 10 bases of the junction unmatched. The V gene's germline CDR1 is SGHRS and CDR2 YFSETQ. CDR3 in DNA: TGCGCCAGCAGCTGGCGACTAGCGGAAAGTGGGCAGTTCTTC. It codes for CASSWRLAESGQFF. Full variable domain (outside the CDR3, taken from reference TRBV5-1 and TRBJ2-1): KAGVTQTPRYLIKTRGQQVTLSCSPISGHRSVSWYQQTPGQGLQFLFEYFSETQRNKGNFPGRFSGRQFSNSRSEMNVSTLELGDSALYLCASSWRLAESGQFFGPGTRLTVL.

The rearrangement links TRBV7-2 to TRBJ1-5; 9 positions match TRBD1. The V gene's germline CDR1 is SGHTA and CDR2 FQGNSA. With 3 bases clipped from V and 9 bases from J, the junction kept 9 bases outside the gene matches. The CDR3 length is 15 residues. This CDR3 reads CASSFPTGGSAPQHF. DNA of the CDR3: TGTGCCAGCAGCTTCCCGACAGGGGGGTCGGCGCCCCAGCATTTT. The full variable domain, its missing parts supplied by reference TRBV7-2 and TRBJ1-5, is GAGVSQSPSNKVTEKGKDVELRCDPISGHTALYWYRQSLGQGLEFLIYFQGNSAPDKSGLPSDRFSAERTGGSVSTLTIQRTQQEDSAVYLCASSFPTGGSAPQHFGDGTRLSIL.

This clonotype was counted between two and nine times. This sequence joins TRBV7-8 and TRBJ2-7, with a weak D call TRBD2 (6 bases). Germline values: CDR1 SGHVS, CDR2 FQNEAQ. The V end was cut by 5 bases, the J end by 2 bases, with 10 bases between. This CDR3 is 13 amino acids long. CDR3 DNA: TGTGCCAGCAGCGGAGGGGCAACCTACGAGCAGTACTTC. This gives the protein CASSGGATYEQYF. Using reference TRBV7-8 and TRBJ2-7 for the parts outside the CDR3, the full variable domain is GAGVSQSPRYKVAKRGQDVALRCDPISGHVSLFWYQQALGQGPEFLTYFQNEAQLDKSGLPSDRFFAERPEGSVSTLKIQRTQQEDSAVYLCASSGGATYEQYFGPGTRLTVT.

This clonotype has a handful of counts. The rearrangement uses TRBV5-5 and TRBJ2-5, with 7 bases fitting TRBD1. The germline CDR1 and CDR2 sequences are SGHKS and YYEKEE (reference sequence). J lost 1 base, V lost 4 bases, and 10 bases had no gene match. The CDR3 totals 16 residues. CDR3 bases: TGTGCCAGCAGCGTCCCGGGACAGAATCTCCAAGAGACCCAGTACTTC. The encoded protein is CASSVPGQNLQETQYF.

The rearrangement uses TRBV6-2 or TRBV6-3 and TRBJ1-6; D is perhaps TRBD1 (5 bases). The CDR3 has 14 amino acids. The V gene's germline CDR1 is MNHEY and CDR2 SVGEGT. The V end was cut by 6 bases, the J end by 10 bases, with 16 bases between. CDR3 bases: TGTGCCAGCAGCGGACACGCGCCACGGTCACCCCTCCACTTT. Its translation is CASSGHAPRSPLHF.

This clonotype has just a few counts. This chain connects TRBV18 to TRBJ2-3; D is unresolved. V gave up 2 bases and J gave up 4 bases, with 4 bases separating them. The CDR3 sequence is 12 residues long. Germline values: CDR1 KGHSH, CDR2 LQKENI. This CDR3 reads CASSPRADTQYF. CDR3 coding DNA: TGTGCCAGCTCACCAAGGGCAGATACGCAGTATTTT. The entire variable domain, with the rest obtained from reference TRBV18 and TRBJ2-3, is as follows: NAGVMQNPRHLVRRRGQEARLRCSPMKGHSHVYWYRQLPEEGLKFMVYLQKENIIDESGMPKERFSAEFPKEGPSILRIQQVVRGDSAAYFCASSPRADTQYFGPGTRLTVL.

This clonotype came up a few times. The chain uses TRBV5-1 and TRBJ2-7; TRBD1 matches at 9 bases. CDR1 SGHRS and CDR2 YFSETQ come from the germline V gene. The CDR3 is 14 amino acids. The V segment lost 7 bases and the J segment 5 bases; nucleotides outside the gene matches: 10. The CDR3 region has the DNA TGCGCCAGCGATCCGGGACAGGGCCTACACGAGCAGTACTTC. This sequence encodes CASDPGQGLHEQYF.

The gene calls are TRBV21-1 and TRBJ2-7. TRBV21-1 is recorded as a pseudogene. The CDR3 contains 12 residues. The CDR3, as DNA: TGTGCCAGCAGCAAAGCGCAGAAAAAGCAGTACTTC. Its protein is CASSKAQKKQYF.

The chain uses TRBV5-5 and TRBJ2-3; TRBD2 matches at 7 bases. The germline gives CDR1 SGHKS, CDR2 YYEKEE (reference sequence). The CDR3 runs 16 residues. Trimming removed 4 bases from V and 5 bases from J; junction bases left unmatched: 13. The CDR3 coding sequence is TGTGCCAGCAGCCCTGGACTAGGCCTAAAGGTAGATACGCAGTATTTT. Protein product: CASSPGLGLKVDTQYF. Filled out from reference TRBV5-5 and TRBJ2-3, the complete variable domain reads DAGVTQSPTHLIKTRGQQVTLRCSPISGHKSVSWYQQVLGQGPQFIFQYYEKEERGRGNFPDRFSARQFPNYSSELNVNALLLGDSALYLCASSPGLGLKVDTQYFGPGTRLTVL.

This clonotype was seen more than once but under ten times. This chain links TRBV2 with TRBJ2-3, with D possibly matching TRBD1 (5 bases). V shed 3 bases and J shed 6 bases, with 13 bases lying between them. CDR3 size: 14 residues. The germline gives CDR1 SNHLY, CDR2 FYNNEI. CDR3 nucleotides: TGTGCCAGCAGTGATCGCTCCAGGGTGGATACGCAGTATTTT. It codes for CASSDRSRVDTQYF.

V is TRBV5-1 and J is TRBJ1-6; perhaps TRBD1 as D (5 bases). V was trimmed by 5 bases and J by 8 bases, leaving 11 bases between them. This CDR3 has 13 amino acids. CDR1 is SGHRS and CDR2 is YFSETQ in the germline V gene. The CDR3 nucleotides read TGCGCCAGCAGAGCGACCAGGGATTCACCCCTCCACTTT. It encodes CASRATRDSPLHF.

The chain is built from TRBV5-1 and TRBJ2-3, with TRBD2 as a possible D gene (5 bases). Trimming removed 0 bases at V and 9 bases at J, with 5 bases between. There are 11 residues in the CDR3. CDR1 and CDR2 (germline): SGHRS, YFSETQ. CDR3 nucleotide sequence: TGCGCCAGCAGCTTGGAGCGGACGCAGTATTTT. Amino acids: CASSLERTQYF. The whole variable domain, filled in from reference TRBV5-1 and TRBJ2-3, reads KAGVTQTPRYLIKTRGQQVTLSCSPISGHRSVSWYQQTPGQGLQFLFEYFSETQRNKGNFPGRFSGRQFSNSRSEMNVSTLELGDSALYLCASSLERTQYFGPGTRLTVL.

The rearrangement links TRBV6-5 to TRBJ2-1, with 7 bases aligning to TRBD2. Germline-derived CDR1 and CDR2 are MNHEY and SVGAGI. Germline trimming cut 7 bases from V and 4 bases from J; bases unmatched to any gene: 7. This CDR3 contains 14 residues. In DNA form, the CDR3 reads TGTGCCAGCACCCCTTCGGGGGGATACAATGAGCAGTTCTTC. As protein: CASTPSGGYNEQFF.

This rearrangement joins TRBV5-1 to TRBJ2-7; possible D gene TRBD1, 6 bases. Trimming shortened V by 4 bases and J by 10 bases, and 9 bases separated the two germline ends. The length of the CDR3 is 10 residues. Germline values: CDR1 SGHRS, CDR2 YFSETQ. The CDR3 DNA is TGCGCCAGCAGCAGGGACAACCAGTACTTC. This gives the protein CASSRDNQYF.

The chain recombines TRBV29-1 with TRBJ1-1; 7 nucleotides match TRBD1. The germline V gene encodes CDR1 SQVTM and CDR2 ANQGSEA. V lost 7 bases to trimming and J lost 0 bases; unmatched junction nucleotides: 2. The CDR3 has 12 residues. The CDR3: CSAGQLNTEAFF. Here the CDR3 DNA reads TGCAGCGCGGGACAGTTGAACACTGAAGCTTTCTTT.

This chain uses TRBV4-2 with TRBJ2-4; TRBD1 is a possible D gene (5 bases). This CDR3 comprises 17 residues. Germline V gene data show CDR1 as LGHNA and CDR2 as YNFKEQ. Trimming took off 0 bases at V and 0 bases at J, with 12 bases between the two ends. The CDR3 DNA reads as TGTGCCAGCAGCCAAGATTGGAACAGGCTAGCCAAAAACATTCAGTACTTC. The encoded protein is CASSQDWNRLAKNIQYF.

This clonotype appeared a few times. The chain carries TRBV2 and TRBJ2-3; 7 bases match TRBD2. The CDR3 extends over 14 amino acids. Germline V gene data show CDR1 as SNHLY and CDR2 as FYNNEI. Trimming cost V 4 bases and J 3 bases; bases outside gene matches: 4. CDR3 residues: CASSVGRETDTQYF. As DNA, the CDR3 is TGTGCCAGCAGTGTTGGGAGGGAGACAGATACGCAGTATTTT.

This clonotype has more than one count but fewer than ten. The genes are TRBV11-2 and TRBJ1-4; D remains ambiguous. Deletions cut 4 bases from V and 3 bases from J, with 12 bases between. In germline, CDR1 is SGHAT, CDR2 FQNNGV. The CDR3 has 15 amino acids. CDR3 residues: CASSSQLGSNEKLFF. The CDR3 bases are TGTGCCAGCAGCTCTCAACTGGGGTCTAATGAAAAACTGTTTTTT.

This clonotype was counted a few times. This chain joins TRBV5-1 and TRBJ1-1; tentatively, D is TRBD1 (5 bases). The germline gives CDR1 SGHRS, CDR2 YFSETQ. V was pared by 5 bases and J by 1 base, with 18 bases between. The CDR3 extends over 16 amino acids. The CDR3 bases are TGCGCCAGCAGTCCGGGGGGGTACGGATCGAACACTGAAGCTTTCTTT. It translates to CASSPGGYGSNTEAFF.

CDR3: CASSSEGVAGRNEQFF. The CDR3 region has the DNA TGTGCCAGCAGCTCGGAGGGGGTAGCGGGACGGAATGAGCAGTTCTTC. The V and J genes are TRBV7-9 and TRBJ2-1; 8 bases match TRBD2. V dropped 4 bases and J dropped 7; count of bases not matched to a gene: 12. The CDR3 extends over 16 amino acids. Germline lookup yields CDR1 SEHNR and CDR2 FQNEAQ (reference sequence).